These 20 T cell receptor beta chains share one sample of origin, sequenced in a study of T-cell memory formation after mild COVID-19. TCRdb analysed the 5' RACE reads with MiXCR anew, one entry per CDR3 protein. In the table there are around 150,000 distinct CDR3 sequences, roughly a third of which are singletons. The specimen was PBMCs or a T cell subset sorted from them (not recorded which). These receptors were taken from an adult woman who had mild COVID-19 (a few samples of this study predate the infection). Cell type and time point are not known.

The sample holds a few counts of this clonotype. The rearrangement joins TRBV20-1 to TRBJ2-7; TRBD1 matches 10 bases. The CDR3 contains 14 residues. V dropped 0 bases and J dropped 6; count of bases not matched to a gene: 5. The V gene's germline CDR1 is DFQATT and CDR2 SNEGSKA (reference sequence). DNA of the CDR3: TGCAGTGCTAGAGATTGGGACAGGGGATCCGAGCAGTACTTC. Amino acids: CSARDWDRGSEQYF.

This clonotype was counted a few times. The rearrangement joins TRBV12-3 or TRBV12-4 to TRBJ1-4; D is uncertain. Trimming pared 6 bases from V and 8 bases from J, leaving 13 bases between. The CDR3 totals 13 residues. This CDR3 is CASRGPVGEKLFF. CDR3 DNA: TGTGCCAGCAGAGGCCCTGTAGGAGAAAAACTGTTTTTT.

This clonotype came up a few times. The chain couples TRBV10-3 to TRBJ1-1; D may be TRBD1 (6 bases). V dropped 5 bases and J dropped 0 bases, with 13 bases sitting between them. Per the germline V gene, CDR1 is ENHRY and CDR2 is SYGVKD. The CDR3 has 15 residues. DNA of the CDR3: TGTGCCATCAGTAACTCGACAGGCCTGAACACTGAAGCTTTCTTT. It codes for CAISNSTGLNTEAFF.

V and J are TRBV6-1 and TRBJ2-7; the match to TRBD1 covers 9 bases. CDR1 is MNHNS, CDR2 SASEGT, per germline. V lost 6 bases to trimming and J lost 0 bases; unmatched junction nucleotides: 3. The CDR3 has 14 residues. The chain's CDR3 is CASSGTGLSYEQYF. For the CDR3, the DNA is TGTGCCAGCAGCGGGACAGGGCTCTCCTACGAGCAGTACTTC.

The chain links TRBV4-2 to TRBJ2-3; 7 bases fit TRBD2. V lost 2 bases, J lost 1 base, and 0 bases stayed unmatched. The CDR3 covers 14 residues. The germline V gene encodes CDR1 LGHNA and CDR2 YNFKEQ. DNA of the CDR3: TGTGCCAGCAGCCAACGGGGGGGCACAGATACGCAGTATTTT. Protein sequence: CASSQRGGTDTQYF.

This rearrangement joins TRBV24-1 to TRBJ2-7; D uncertain. The V gene lost 3 bases and the J gene lost 7 bases, with 12 bases spanning the gap. Germline V gene lookup returns CDR1 KGHDR and CDR2 SFDVKD. This CDR3 comprises 13 residues. The CDR3 sequence: CATSDTATYEQYF. In DNA, the CDR3 is TGTGCCACCAGTGATACGGCAACTTATGAGCAGTACTTC.

There are a few counts of this clonotype. The rearrangement links TRBV19 to TRBJ1-1; D is undetermined. Germline V CDR1 and CDR2: LNHDA, SQIVND (reference sequence). Trimming took off 7 bases at V and 1 base at J, with 16 bases between the two ends. The CDR3 has 15 residues. This chain's CDR3 is CASIPRDSANTEAFF. In DNA, the CDR3 is TGTGCCAGTATCCCAAGGGATAGTGCGAACACTGAAGCTTTCTTT.

This chain connects TRBV24-1 to TRBJ2-5; D is ambiguous. Germline V CDR1 and CDR2: KGHDR, SFDVKD. This CDR3 has 12 residues. The V end was cut by 10 bases, the J end by 5 bases, with 13 bases between. The CDR3 sequence: CATSKGWETQYF. Here the CDR3 DNA reads TGTGCCACGTCGAAGGGCTGGGAGACCCAGTACTTC.

The rearrangement joins TRBV6-5 to TRBJ1-3; maybe TRBD1 (6 bases). Germline assignment: CDR1 MNHEY and CDR2 SVGAGI. Trimming shortened V by 4 bases and J by 4 bases, and 14 bases separated the two germline ends. The CDR3 is 15 amino acids. The CDR3 spells CASSSLQGTGNTIYF. DNA for the CDR3: TGTGCCAGCAGTTCTCTCCAGGGGACCGGAAACACCATATATTTT.

This clonotype has only a few counts. The junction and the germline gene differ at one end; a read error may be behind it. The chain has TRBV7-7 and TRBJ2-5; TRBD2 agrees at 7 bases. This CDR3 is built from 17 residues. The germline CDR1 and CDR2 sequences are SSHAT and FNYEAQ (reference sequence). CDR3 region: CASSLVVAGAAQETQYF. In DNA form, the CDR3 reads TGTGCTAGCAGCTTAGTGGTTGCGGGAGCTGCCCAAGAGACCCAGTACTTC.

This clonotype showed up just a few times. This chain joins TRBV4-2 and TRBJ2-5, with 7 nucleotides matching TRBD1. Germline V gene sequence: CDR1 LGHNA, CDR2 YNFKEQ. CDR3 size: 15 residues. After removal of 1 base from V and 1 base from J, the junction contained 3 bases not matched to a gene. CDR3 loop: CASSQGDSIQETQYF. The CDR3 region has the DNA TGTGCCAGCAGCCAAGGGGACAGTATCCAAGAGACCCAGTACTTC.

This clonotype has just a few counts. This chain uses TRBV7-8 with TRBJ1-2; D ambiguous. Between the trimmed V and J ends, which lost 0 bases and 4 bases, there was a span of 3 bases. CDR3 length equals 12 residues. The V gene's germline CDR1 is SGHVS and CDR2 FQNEAQ. The CDR3 loop is CASSLATYGYTF. CDR3 DNA sequence: TGTGCCAGCAGCTTAGCTACCTATGGCTACACCTTC. Supplemented by reference TRBV7-8 and TRBJ1-2, the full variable domain reads GAGVSQSPRYKVAKRGQDVALRCDPISGHVSLFWYQQALGQGPEFLTYFQNEAQLDKSGLPSDRFFAERPEGSVSTLKIQRTQQEDSAVYLCASSLATYGYTFGSGTRLTVV.

V gene TRBV9 combines with J gene TRBJ1-3; D remains ambiguous. Trimming took 0 bases from V and 4 from J, leaving 8 bases between them. The CDR3 is 14 amino acids. Germline lookup yields CDR1 SGDLS and CDR2 YYNGEE. The CDR3: CASSVADPGNTIYF. In DNA form, the CDR3 reads TGTGCCAGCAGCGTAGCGGATCCAGGAAACACCATATATTTT.

The chain has TRBV2 and TRBJ2-1; D unclear. Germline CDR1 SNHLY, CDR2 FYNNEI. V shed 5 bases and J shed 12 bases, with 17 bases lying between them. The CDR3 sequence is 13 residues long. CDR3 residues: CASSYRGRPPQFF. In DNA, the CDR3 is TGTGCCAGCAGTTACCGAGGACGGCCGCCGCAGTTCTTC. Filled out from reference TRBV2 and TRBJ2-1, the complete variable domain reads EPEVTQTPSHQVTQMGQEVILRCVPISNHLYFYWYRQILGQKVEFLVSFYNNEISEKSEIFDDQFSVERPDGSNFTLKIRSTKLEDSAMYFCASSYRGRPPQFFGPGTRLTVL.

This chain joins TRBV7-2 and TRBJ2-2; the D gene is possibly TRBD1 (7 bases). This CDR3 comprises 16 residues. Between the trimmed V and J ends, which lost 5 bases and 4 bases, there was a span of 17 bases. CDR1 SGHTA and CDR2 FQGNSA come from the germline V gene. As DNA, the CDR3 is TGTGCCAGCAGCCAGGCGGGACAGCTGTTCACCGGGGAGCTGTTTTTT. Its protein product is CASSQAGQLFTGELFF.

The chain recombines TRBV10-3 with TRBJ2-2, with 9 bases identical to TRBD2. Trimming at V came to 4 bases and at J to 0 bases, leaving 3 bases not matched to a gene. Per the germline V gene, CDR1 is ENHRY and CDR2 is SYGVKD. This CDR3 has 16 amino acids. In DNA, the CDR3 is TGTGCCATCAGTGCAGCGGGGGGTACGAACACCGGGGAGCTGTTTTTT. Amino acids: CAISAAGGTNTGELFF.

The table lists this clonotype with a count of one. The genes are TRBV5-4 and TRBJ2-5; the match to TRBD2 covers 11 bases. V was pared by 4 bases and J by 3 bases, with 5 bases of the junction left unmatched. The CDR3 length is 15 residues. The germline gives CDR1 SGHNT, CDR2 YYREEE (reference sequence). CDR3 sequence (DNA): TGTGCCAGCAGCCCGAAACTAGCGGGAGAAGAGACCCAGTACTTC. Residues: CASSPKLAGEETQYF.

This clonotype was seen more than once but under ten times. J is TRBJ2-7 and V is TRBV3-1; 7 positions agree with TRBD1. The CDR3 spans 14 residues. The junction had 4 bases not matched to a gene; V was cut back by 2 bases and J by 3 bases. Germline CDR1 reads LGHDT; CDR2 reads YNNKEL (reference sequence). As DNA, the CDR3 is TGTGCCAGCAGCCAAAATAGGGGGCGCTACGAGCAGTACTTC. Translating it yields CASSQNRGRYEQYF.

The chain employs TRBV7-3 and TRBJ2-2; TRBD2 might be the D (6 bases). CDR1 SGHTA and CDR2 FQGTGA come from the germline V gene. The CDR3 loop spans 15 amino acids. With 2 bases removed from V and 3 bases from J, the gap between germline ends came to 10 bases. The CDR3: CASSLGGVHTGELFF. The CDR3 bases are TGTGCCAGCAGCTTAGGAGGGGTGCACACCGGGGAGCTGTTTTTT.

This clonotype was counted only a few times. V gene TRBV6-5 combines with J gene TRBJ2-7, with D possibly being TRBD2 (6 bases). The CDR3 contains 12 residues. CDR1 is MNHEY and CDR2 is SVGAGI in the germline V gene. V was cut by 8 bases and J by 2 bases, with 10 bases left in between. The DNA for the CDR3 is TGTGCCAGCCAGGCGGGGCCCTACGAGCAGTACTTC. Translation: CASQAGPYEQYF.